This T cell receptor (beta chain) emerged from a study of T-cell reconstitution after alpha-beta-depleted transplantation in children. At least ten counts were recorded for this clonotype. This sample's TCRbeta library carried unique molecular identifier barcodes. TCRdb processed the PCR reads anew with MiXCR; each CDR3 protein has one entry. The profile shows roughly 90,000 distinct CDR3 sequences, 12% of them singletons. V lost 10 bases and J 9 bases, leaving 19 bases between the germline ends. The CDR3 covers 13 residues. This sequence originates from a human donor who donated a stem cell graft to a child with inherited bone marrow failure. The specimen comprised PBMCs from the stem cell graft donor, sampled from the stem cell graft. The chain employs TRBV12-3 or TRBV12-4 and TRBJ2-4; D possibly corresponds to TRBD1 (5 bases). The CDR3 sequence is CATGPERGGIQYF. CDR3 sequence (DNA): TGTGCCACCGGGCCGGAAAGGGGTGGCATTCAGTACTTC.